This TCR beta chain came from a study of blood T cell repertoires in COVID-19 (dated by TCRdb to the early 2020s). About the investigation overall: Samples from collaborators originated in the United States, Italy and Spain and spanned both the acute and convalescent phases of COVID-19. The material from the prospective study consisted of cDNA or gDNA derived from T cells, B-cell-depleted T cells, or PBMCs. Deeply sampled blood TCRbeta repertoires from subjects exposed to, actively infected with, or recovered from COVID-19 were included in the dataset. The repertoires were released in a freely available public database meant as a resource for research on the immune response to SARS-CoV-2. Samples came from the ongoing ImmuneRACE study (first 160 participants) plus 1,254 subjects from 6 global collaborators. Sample metadata almost always included a de-identified subject ID, COVID-19 status, age in years and sex. Where available, HLA class I and class II types were obtained from metadata supplied by the sample provider rather than from assay-based typing. Study-wide conclusions, independent of this receptor: The amount of clinical and demographic metadata varied by source and participant and was provided uncurated.

Including the terminal cysteine and phenylalanine, the CDR3 comprises 15 residues. The CDR3 DNA has 45 bases and is translated from base 1. V gives up 4 bases and J gives up 10 bases, and the segment between their germline ends measures 20 bases. CDR1 LNHDA and CDR2 SQIVND are derived from the germline V gene (reference sequence). In Seattle, one collaborating source enrolled patients while the infection was active and tracked those patients longitudinally over the course of disease. Each collaborating institution followed its own protocols to collect whole blood in K2EDTA tubes. For TCRbeta analysis, collaborators shipped samples as frozen whole blood, isolated PBMCs, or DNA extracted from either of those sample types. This clone was picked up one time. Its binding antigen is unknown. No base quality values were provided; no much bigger clone lies one nucleotide off. The immunoSEQ Assay, a bias-controlled multiplex PCR, was used to amplify TCRbeta CDR3 regions from genomic DNA. Per the original workflow: Nucleated cell counts per sample were estimated from amplification of reference gene primers within the assay. Sequence reads were collapsed and filtered to measure the absolute abundance of every unique TCRbeta CDR3 rearrangement. For each sample, productive Simpson clonality was calculated by taking the square root of Simpson's diversity index across productive rearrangements. Held by TCRdb, this immuneACCESS table contains in-frame sequences only and omits some clones. Under half of the omission traces to an unresolved V gene where checked; the cause of the rest is unknown. V and J calls and clone size are those listed in that table; D and trimming were worked out from the DNA. Recorded for this sample are approximately 200,000 clones; roughly 84% of them occurred a single time. The ten largest account for roughly 18% of the sample.

The sequence came from a person aged 70 to 85 with COVID-19, enrolled during active disease. The material sequenced was peripheral blood. The rearrangement combines TRBV19 with TRBJ2-1; the D gene is possibly TRBD2, with 6 bases matching. The nucleotide sequence reads as follows: TGTGCCAGTAGTACGCCCTCAAGAGGTAGCGGCGAGCAGTTCTTC. This translates into CASSTPSRGSGEQFF.